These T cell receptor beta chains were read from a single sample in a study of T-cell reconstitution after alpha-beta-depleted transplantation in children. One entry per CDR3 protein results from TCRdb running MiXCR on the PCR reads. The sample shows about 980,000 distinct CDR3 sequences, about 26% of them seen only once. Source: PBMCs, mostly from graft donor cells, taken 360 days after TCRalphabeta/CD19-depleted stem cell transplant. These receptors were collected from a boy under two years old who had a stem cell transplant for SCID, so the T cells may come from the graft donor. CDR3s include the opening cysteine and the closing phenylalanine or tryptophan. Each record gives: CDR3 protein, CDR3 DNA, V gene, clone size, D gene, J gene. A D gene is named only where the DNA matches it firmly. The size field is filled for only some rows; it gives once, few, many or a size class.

cdr3_aa: CASSAAGGQETQYF
cdr3_nt: TGTGCCAGCAGTGCGGCAGGGGGACAAGAGACCCAGTACTTC
v_call: TRBV2
clone_size: NA
d_call: TRBD1
j_call: TRBJ2-5

cdr3_aa: CSAVQGAYDDNEQFF
cdr3_nt: TGCAGTGCTGTTCAGGGGGCATACGACGACAATGAGCAGTTCTTC
v_call: TRBV20-1
clone_size: NA
d_call: TRBD1
j_call: TRBJ2-1

cdr3_aa: CATTRSGGPYNEQFF
cdr3_nt: TGTGCCACCACACGATCTGGGGGCCCCTACAATGAGCAGTTCTTC
v_call: TRBV19
clone_size: few
d_call: NA
j_call: TRBJ2-1

cdr3_aa: CASSQVNGLGNTGELFF
cdr3_nt: TGTGCCAGCAGCCAAGTTAACGGACTAGGGAACACCGGGGAGCTGTTTTTT
v_call: TRBV4-2
clone_size: NA
d_call: TRBD2
j_call: TRBJ2-2

cdr3_aa: CDPGGAKNIQYF
cdr3_nt: TGTGACCCGGGGGGAGCCAAAAACATTCAGTACTTC
v_call: TRBV27
clone_size: few
d_call: TRBD2
j_call: TRBJ2-4

cdr3_aa: CASMEVVDEQFF
cdr3_nt: TGTGCCAGCATGGAGGTCGTCGATGAGCAGTTCTTC
v_call: TRBV28
clone_size: NA
d_call: NA
j_call: TRBJ2-1

cdr3_aa: CATSRDLGSAIKETQYF
cdr3_nt: TGTGCCACCAGCAGAGATCTCGGTAGCGCGATTAAAGAGACCCAGTACTTC
v_call: TRBV15
clone_size: many
d_call: NA
j_call: TRBJ2-5

cdr3_aa: CASSLGGAGADTQYF
cdr3_nt: TGTGCCAGCAGCTTAGGGGGGGCCGGCGCAGATACGCAGTATTTT
v_call: TRBV7-8
clone_size: many
d_call: NA
j_call: TRBJ2-3

cdr3_aa: CASSPAGFSYNEQFF
cdr3_nt: TGTGCCAGCTCACCAGCGGGGTTCTCCTACAATGAGCAGTTCTTC
v_call: TRBV18
clone_size: NA
d_call: NA
j_call: TRBJ2-1

cdr3_aa: CASSLQHFTDTQYF
cdr3_nt: TGCGCCAGCAGCCTACAGCACTTCACAGATACGCAGTATTTT
v_call: TRBV5-1
clone_size: NA
d_call: NA
j_call: TRBJ2-3

cdr3_aa: CASSLAGTERTGELFF
cdr3_nt: TGTGCCAGCAGCTTGGCCGGGACAGAGAGGACCGGGGAGCTGTTTTTT
v_call: TRBV7-9
clone_size: NA
d_call: TRBD1
j_call: TRBJ2-2

cdr3_aa: CASSLEQGRSGYTF
cdr3_nt: TGCGCCAGCAGCTTGGAGCAGGGGCGATCCGGCTACACCTTC
v_call: TRBV5-1
clone_size: few
d_call: NA
j_call: TRBJ1-2

cdr3_aa: CASSPGTSPQFF
cdr3_nt: TGTGCCAGCTCACCCGGGACTAGTCCCCAGTTCTTC
v_call: TRBV18
clone_size: NA
d_call: TRBD2
j_call: TRBJ2-1

cdr3_aa: CASSHRGHQDTEAFF
cdr3_nt: TGTGCCAGCAGCCATAGGGGCCACCAGGACACTGAAGCTTTCTTT
v_call: TRBV7-8
clone_size: NA
d_call: NA
j_call: TRBJ1-1

cdr3_aa: CASSIRTGRRETQYF
cdr3_nt: TGTGCCAGCAGCATCCGTACGGGCCGGAGAGAGACCCAGTACTTC
v_call: TRBV3-1
clone_size: NA
d_call: NA
j_call: TRBJ2-5

cdr3_aa: CASSLLAGGYGEQFF
cdr3_nt: TGTGCCAGCAGTTTATTAGCGGGGGGGTATGGTGAGCAGTTCTTC
v_call: TRBV12-3/TRBV12-4
clone_size: few
d_call: TRBD2
j_call: TRBJ2-1

cdr3_aa: CASSLGSLAGNEETQYF
cdr3_nt: TGTGCCAGCAGTTTGGGGTCCCTAGCGGGGAACGAAGAGACCCAGTACTTC
v_call: TRBV12-3/TRBV12-4
clone_size: once
d_call: TRBD2
j_call: TRBJ2-5

cdr3_aa: CASLKRQGAYGYTF
cdr3_nt: TGTGCCAGTTTAAAGCGACAGGGGGCTTATGGCTACACCTTC
v_call: TRBV6-1
clone_size: NA
d_call: TRBD1
j_call: TRBJ1-2

cdr3_aa: CASSLVPRHTEAFF
cdr3_nt: TGTGCCAGCAGCCTAGTCCCCCGACACACTGAAGCTTTCTTT
v_call: TRBV7-2
clone_size: few
d_call: NA
j_call: TRBJ1-1

cdr3_aa: CAISERAPTGELFF
cdr3_nt: TGTGCCATCAGTGAGAGAGCCCCTACCGGGGAGCTGTTTTTT
v_call: TRBV10-3
clone_size: few
d_call: NA
j_call: TRBJ2-2

cdr3_aa: CASSLYPNSYGYTF
cdr3_nt: TGTGCCAGCAGTTTATACCCGAACAGCTATGGCTACACCTTC
v_call: TRBV27
clone_size: NA
d_call: NA
j_call: TRBJ1-2

cdr3_aa: CASSQLAITDTQYF
cdr3_nt: TGTGCCAGCAGTCAACTAGCTATCACAGATACGCAGTATTTT
v_call: TRBV6-1
clone_size: few
d_call: NA
j_call: TRBJ2-3

cdr3_aa: CSGRKGAGELFF
cdr3_nt: TGCAGCGGTAGGAAGGGGGCCGGGGAGCTGTTTTTT
v_call: TRBV29-1
clone_size: NA
d_call: NA
j_call: TRBJ2-2

cdr3_aa: CSGLENYNEQFF
cdr3_nt: TGCAGTGGACTGGAAAATTACAATGAGCAGTTCTTC
v_call: TRBV20-1
clone_size: few
d_call: NA
j_call: TRBJ2-1

cdr3_aa: CAIAGDFRNSGNTIYF
cdr3_nt: TGTGCCATCGCGGGGGACTTCCGGAACTCTGGAAACACCATATATTTT
v_call: TRBV6-2/TRBV6-3
clone_size: NA
d_call: NA
j_call: TRBJ1-3

cdr3_aa: CSVEDLGTGKVNEQFF
cdr3_nt: TGCAGCGTTGAAGATCTTGGTACAGGAAAAGTCAATGAGCAGTTCTTC
v_call: TRBV29-1
clone_size: NA
d_call: NA
j_call: TRBJ2-1

cdr3_aa: CASSYGPGSYNEQFF
cdr3_nt: TGTGCCAGCAGTTACGGACCCGGCTCCTACAATGAGCAGTTCTTC
v_call: TRBV6-5
clone_size: few
d_call: NA
j_call: TRBJ2-1

cdr3_aa: CASSLGGHSTEAFF
cdr3_nt: TGTGCCAGCAGCTTAGGCGGCCACTCCACTGAAGCTTTCTTT
v_call: TRBV7-3
clone_size: few
d_call: NA
j_call: TRBJ1-1